At least ten counts were recorded for the clone carrying this T cell receptor beta chain. No antigen is known for it. This record comes from a study of neurological immune-mediated disorders. Time point here: longitudinal time-point 3. General observations from the study: The expanded clones of different subjects shared no CDR3 amino acid sequences (suggesting private repertoires in all groups). The highest TCR clonal expansion occurred in HTLV-1-associated myelopathy; multiple sclerosis fell below healthy controls.

The making of cDNA relied on 5'RACE with 10-nucleotide random UMIs. One entry per CDR3 protein, called by TCRdb with MiXCR from the 5' RACE reads. The repertoire has roughly 100,000 distinct CDR3 sequences, 10% to 14% of them found once; the top ten carry around 3.3%. V shed 2 bases and J 7 bases; nucleotides not matched to a gene: 6. This CDR3 is 14 amino acids long. Germline V lookup: CDR1 MNHEY, CDR2 SVGAGI. Sequencing was done on a sample of PBMCs. J is TRBJ2-5 and V is TRBV6-5, with 8 bases identical to TRBD1. The receptor was derived from a female donor with HTLV-1-associated myelopathy (HAM/TSP). The CDR3: CASSYVRGRATQYF. For the CDR3, the DNA is TGTGCCAGCAGTTACGTCAGGGGGCGGGCGACCCAGTACTTC.